The source of this T cell receptor beta chain is a study of identical twins. Study conclusions and caveats: Conclusions were based on cross-sectional statistical analysis, without following the same donors.

Template switching, a step in the protocol, added a universal primer site, and cDNA carried unique molecular identifiers. TCRdb independently ran MiXCR on the 5' RACE reads; one entry per CDR3 protein. This repertoire shows 690,000 or so distinct CDR3 sequences, roughly 8% found once; its top ten account for approximately 0.89%. In this sample, this clonotype turned up a few times. Its antigen is unidentified. CDR3 length: 16 amino acids. Losses at the gene ends were 1 base for V and 9 bases for J; bases not matched to a gene: 8. Germline CDR1 and CDR2: SGHVS and FNYEAQ. These data also formed part of another study, on yellow fever vaccine responses in identical twins. That report adds: The T cell response to vaccination in identical twins was reportedly partly convergent and partly personalized.

The receptor's source is a woman aged 18-30 years in good health. The genes are TRBV7-6 and TRBJ2-1; 11 bases line up with TRBD2. Sequenced material: PBMCs. The CDR3 reads CASSLVLAGGPAEQFF. CDR3 DNA sequence: TGTGCCAGCAGCTTAGTCTTAGCGGGGGGGCCTGCTGAGCAGTTCTTC.